This TCR beta chain originates from a study of human T cells and chemical hapten exposure. Using its own MiXCR run on the RACE reads, TCRdb lists one record per CDR3 protein. The sample lists 330,000 or so distinct CDR3 sequences; around 6% were seen once. This clonotype occurred many times. The time point is: patch test 2, 6 weeks after DPC sensitization. Treatment defined: therapeutic diphenylcyclopropenone sensitization with weekly scalp DPC. This CDR3 comprises 14 residues. V was cut by 3 bases and J by 1 base, with 6 bases left in between. In germline, CDR1 is SEHNR, CDR2 FQNEAQ (reference sequence).

This sequence joins TRBV7-9 and TRBJ2-2, with D hard to call. The sequence was obtained from a woman aged 18-29 years with alopecia areata. Some clones in this sample may be carry-over from other donors' samples. The sequenced sample was whole blood, obtained in connection with sensitization to the hapten diphenylcyclopropenone (DPC). DNA of the CDR3: TGTGCCAGCAGCTTCTCTGGGAACACCGGGGAGCTGTTTTTT. This codes for CASSFSGNTGELFF.